The 23 T cell receptor beta chains presented below share a single source sample, sequenced in a study of identical twins. MiXCR, applied by TCRdb to the 5' RACE reads, yields one record per CDR3 protein. Here the sample spans approximately 220,000 distinct CDR3 sequences, around 6.9% being singletons. These same data were also listed under a study on yellow fever vaccine responses in identical twins.

The sequenced material came from memory (CD45RO+) T cells sorted from blood. These receptors were obtained from a woman between 18 and 29 years old in good health.

The sample holds a few counts of this clonotype. This rearrangement joins TRBV7-2 to TRBJ2-1; D is unclear. The length of the CDR3 is 14 residues. The V end lost 0 bases, the J end lost 8 bases, and 11 bases lay between the germline ends. In germline, CDR1 is SGHTA, CDR2 FQGNSA. The CDR3 loop reads CASSLAPGFYEQFF. CDR3 nucleotides: TGTGCCAGCAGCTTAGCGCCAGGTTTCTATGAGCAGTTCTTC.

The chain joins TRBV7-9 to TRBJ2-5; D unresolved. V dropped 5 bases and J dropped 3 bases, with 10 bases sitting between them. The germline CDR1 and CDR2 sequences are SEHNR and FQNEAQ (reference sequence). The CDR3 is 13 residues long. The CDR3 DNA is TGTGCCAGCAGCCCGCCAGCAGAAGAGACCCAGTACTTC. Residues: CASSPPAEETQYF.

This clonotype was counted a few times. This chain connects TRBV11-2 to TRBJ2-7; TRBD2 agrees at 7 bases. CDR3 size: 12 residues. J gave up 6 bases and V 1 base, and 0 bases lay outside the gene matches. The germline V gene encodes CDR1 SGHAT and CDR2 FQNNGV. CDR3 protein: CASSLGGGEQYF. The DNA for the CDR3 is TGTGCCAGCAGCTTAGGGGGGGGCGAGCAGTACTTC.

This clonotype has just a few counts. The chain couples TRBV19 to TRBJ1-1; 7 bases match TRBD1. Trimming at V came to 7 bases and at J to 1 base, leaving 9 bases not matched to a gene. The CDR3 spans 15 residues. The germline CDR1 and CDR2 sequences are LNHDA and SQIVND (reference sequence). CDR3 DNA sequence: TGTGCCAGTAATCGGCCGGGACAGAGGAACACTGAAGCTTTCTTT. Amino acid sequence: CASNRPGQRNTEAFF. The complete variable domain, with remaining parts taken from reference TRBV19 and TRBJ1-1, reads DGGITQSPKYLFRKEGQNVTLSCEQNLNHDAMYWYRQDPGQGLRLIYYSQIVNDFQKGDIAEGYSVSREKKESFPLTVTSAQKNPTAFYLCASNRPGQRNTEAFFGQGTRLTVV.

The V gene is TRBV5-5, the J gene TRBJ2-2; the match to TRBD1 covers 10 bases. CDR3 length: 17 amino acids. From germline, CDR1 is SGHKS and CDR2 YYEKEE (reference sequence). V lost 2 bases to trimming and J lost 7 bases; unmatched junction nucleotides: 11. The CDR3 here is CASSLGDRGARGGELFF. CDR3 nucleotide sequence: TGTGCCAGCAGCTTAGGGGACAGGGGCGCAAGAGGCGGGGAGCTGTTTTTT.

This clonotype was recorded a few times. The CDR3: CASSLRDIESPLHF. CDR3 nucleotides: TGTGCCAGCAGCTTAAGGGACATCGAGTCACCCCTCCACTTT. The chain employs TRBV7-8 and TRBJ1-6; D might be TRBD1 (6 bases). CDR1 and CDR2 (germline): SGHVS, FQNEAQ. The CDR3 has 14 amino acids. The germline V and J ends were trimmed by 2 bases and 10 bases, with 12 bases remaining between them.

This clonotype was detected many times. The chain links TRBV4-2 to TRBJ2-3, with TRBD2 matching 7 bases. This CDR3 spans 16 amino acids. V lost 4 bases, J lost 2 bases, and 9 bases stayed unmatched. Germline V CDR1 and CDR2: LGHNA, YNFKEQ. The CDR3 sequence: CASSPKSSGDTDTQYF. In nucleotides, the CDR3 is TGTGCCAGCAGCCCCAAGTCTAGCGGAGACACAGATACGCAGTATTTT.

V gene TRBV7-2 combines with J gene TRBJ1-2; D is undetermined. The CDR3 consists of 17 residues. Germline V lookup: CDR1 SGHTA, CDR2 FQGNSA. V was pared by 3 bases and J by 1 base, with 18 bases between. CDR3 bases: TGTGCCAGCAGCTTTAGCCCCATGGACGGTGGTAACTATGGCTACACCTTC. Protein product: CASSFSPMDGGNYGYTF.

This clonotype was detected only a few times. V gene TRBV24-1 combines with J gene TRBJ2-5; D perhaps matches TRBD1 (5 bases). Looked up from germline, CDR1 is KGHDR and CDR2 is SFDVKD. V gave up 5 bases and J gave up 3 bases, with 15 bases separating them. The CDR3 contains 15 residues. In nucleotides, the CDR3 is TGTGCCACCAGTGCATCCCGTCTCAGGGAAGAGACCCAGTACTTC. Encoded protein: CATSASRLREETQYF.

This clonotype came up many times. The rearrangement links TRBV12-3 or TRBV12-4 to TRBJ1-5, with D hard to call. With 1 base removed from V and 4 bases from J, the gap between germline ends came to 5 bases. This CDR3 region has 13 residues. The CDR3 here is CASSLGTNQPQHF. The CDR3 DNA is TGTGCCAGCAGTTTAGGCACAAATCAGCCCCAGCATTTT.

This clonotype was found a few times. This chain joins TRBV5-1 and TRBJ2-3; 10 nucleotides agree with TRBD2. Trimming cost V 0 bases and J 1 base; bases outside gene matches: 11. The CDR3 loop spans 19 amino acids. CDR1 and CDR2 (germline): SGHRS, YFSETQ. CDR3: CASSLAPSGGPGGTDTQYF. As DNA, the CDR3 is TGCGCCAGCAGCTTGGCCCCTAGCGGGGGCCCAGGAGGCACAGATACGCAGTATTTT.

In this sample, this clonotype turned up a few times. J is TRBJ2-7 and V is TRBV6-1, with TRBD1 matching 9 bases. With V trimmed by 5 bases and J by 5 bases, 10 bases remained unmatched. The CDR3 has 15 amino acids. Germline loops: CDR1 MNHNS, CDR2 SASEGT. The CDR3 reads CASSPSGTGRNEQYF. CDR3 in DNA: TGTGCCAGCAGTCCGTCCGGGACAGGGCGGAACGAGCAGTACTTC.

The chain recombines TRBV5-6 with TRBJ2-3; the match to TRBD2 covers 11 bases. Unmatched junction bases numbered 5, after V lost 4 bases and J lost 1 base. In germline, CDR1 is SGHDT, CDR2 YYEEEE. The CDR3 contains 16 residues. The CDR3 nucleotides read TGTGCCAGCAGCAGTAGCGGGAGGGTTCGCACAGATACGCAGTATTTT. Its translation is CASSSSGRVRTDTQYF. The variable domain in full, with the rest retrieved from reference TRBV5-6 and TRBJ2-3, is DAGVTQSPTHLIKTRGQQVTLRCSPKSGHDTVSWYQQALGQGPQFIFQYYEEEERQRGNFPDRFSGHQFPNYSSELNVNALLLGDSALYLCASSSSGRVRTDTQYFGPGTRLTVL.

This clonotype was counted at least ten times. J is TRBJ2-7 and V is TRBV4-3; TRBD1 might be the D (6 bases). CDR3 length equals 16 residues. V shed 0 bases and J shed 4 bases, with 16 bases lying between them. Per the germline V gene, CDR1 is LGHNA and CDR2 is YSLEER. Here the CDR3 DNA reads TGCGCCAGCAGCCAAGACGACGTCAGGGGATGTTACGAGCAGTACTTC. This sequence encodes CASSQDDVRGCYEQYF.

This clonotype has just a few counts. The chain uses TRBV16 and TRBJ2-3; unclear D gene. The V gene's germline CDR1 is KGHSY and CDR2 FQNENV. The ends were cut back, 2 bases at V and 2 bases at J, with 8 bases in the middle. The CDR3 runs 14 residues. The CDR3 region is CASSQDGITDTQYF. The CDR3 coding sequence is TGTGCCAGCAGCCAAGACGGAATCACAGATACGCAGTATTTT.

Many counts were recorded for this clonotype. The rearrangement joins TRBV5-1 to TRBJ2-1; 9 positions agree with TRBD2. This CDR3 is built from 13 residues. With 4 bases clipped from V and 6 bases from J, the junction kept 2 bases outside the gene matches. Germline loops: CDR1 SGHRS, CDR2 YFSETQ. CDR3 amino acids: CASSPGLANEQFF. CDR3 bases: TGCGCCAGCAGCCCGGGACTAGCCAATGAGCAGTTCTTC.

This clonotype was observed a handful of times. The V and J genes are TRBV4-3 and TRBJ2-7; no clear D gene. CDR1 LGHNA and CDR2 YSLEER come from the germline V gene. This CDR3 contains 15 residues. Trimming removed 0 bases at V and 2 bases at J, with 11 bases between. The CDR3 loop is CASSQDRSGAYEQYF. CDR3 nucleotides: TGCGCCAGCAGCCAAGATCGATCCGGAGCCTACGAGCAGTACTTC.

This clonotype has only a few counts. V and J are TRBV20-1 and TRBJ2-3, with TRBD2 matching over 8 bases. The germline gives CDR1 DFQATT, CDR2 SNEGSKA (reference sequence). The CDR3 is made up of 15 amino acids. With V trimmed by 4 bases and J by 2 bases, 8 bases remained unmatched. CDR3 sequence (DNA): TGCAGTGCTAAGATAGCGGGGTTTAACACAGATACGCAGTATTTT. The encoded protein is CSAKIAGFNTDTQYF.

This clonotype occurred many times. This rearrangement joins TRBV4-1 to TRBJ2-7, with TRBD2 matching 10 bases. The CDR3 length is 15 residues. The trim removed 1 base at V and 3 bases at J, leaving 3 bases unmatched. CDR1 is MGHRA, CDR2 YSYEKL, per germline. For the CDR3, the DNA is TGCGCCAGCAGCCAAGGGCTAGCGGGAGTCTACGAGCAGTACTTC. It yields the protein CASSQGLAGVYEQYF.

This clonotype was found a few times. The chain joins TRBV4-1 to TRBJ2-1; perhaps TRBD1 as D (6 bases). CDR3 length equals 17 residues. V was clipped by 0 bases and J by 4 bases, with 16 bases between them. Germline CDR1 MGHRA, CDR2 YSYEKL. The CDR3 sequence is CASSQDSTGTPYNEQFF. CDR3 in DNA: TGCGCCAGCAGCCAAGACTCTACAGGGACCCCTTACAATGAGCAGTTCTTC.

This clonotype was counted ten times or more. The rearrangement uses TRBV19 and TRBJ2-1, with unresolved D. From germline, CDR1 is LNHDA and CDR2 SQIVND (reference sequence). V was clipped by 2 bases and J by 6 bases, with 17 bases between them. The CDR3 loop spans 16 amino acids. CDR3: CASSIYPTETGNEQFF. CDR3 bases: TGTGCCAGTAGTATATATCCGACGGAGACCGGCAATGAGCAGTTCTTC.

This clonotype appeared a few times. The rearrangement joins TRBV7-9 to TRBJ2-1, with a possible D match to TRBD2 (5 bases). Germline assignment: CDR1 SEHNR and CDR2 FQNEAQ (reference sequence). Trimming removed 1 base at V and 7 bases at J, with 20 bases between. CDR3 length: 17 residues. Here the CDR3 reads CASSLDEFRLAPNEQFF. The CDR3 DNA sequence: TGTGCCAGCAGCTTAGACGAATTCAGGCTAGCACCAAATGAGCAGTTCTTC.

This clonotype was picked up a small number of times. This chain connects TRBV2 to TRBJ2-6, with 12 bases fitting TRBD2. Germline CDR1 reads SNHLY; CDR2 reads FYNNEI. V gave up 6 bases and J gave up 0 bases; unmatched junction bases: 3. The CDR3 sequence is 17 residues long. The CDR3 DNA follows: TGTGCCAGCAGGGGACTAGCGGGCAACTCTGGGGCCAACGTCCTGACTTTC. The encoded protein is CASRGLAGNSGANVLTF.